The rows below give T cell receptor beta chains drawn from one sample of a study of T-cell reconstitution after alpha-beta-depleted transplantation in children. MiXCR was run by TCRdb on the PCR reads, yielding one entry per CDR3 protein. There are about 310,000 distinct CDR3 sequences in the sample; about a quarter occur only once, and approximately 9.9% lies in the top ten. This specimen was PBMCs, mostly from graft donor cells, taken 180 days after TCRalphabeta/CD19-depleted stem cell transplant. The receptors stem from a male patient aged 10 to 17 who had a stem cell transplant for acute lymphoblastic leukemia, so the T cells may come from the graft donor. CDR3s include the opening cysteine and the closing phenylalanine or tryptophan. The D gene is left open where the match is weak. Clone size is stated in some rows and not others, as once, few, many or a class when expanded.

TRBJ1-4 TRBV18 NA NA CASSPEGTNEKLFF TGTGCCAGCTCACCGGAGGGAACTAATGAAAAACTGTTTTTT
TRBJ1-5 TRBV20-1 NA NA CSARGGRQGNQPQHF TGCAGTGCAAGGGGGGGGCGGCAAGGCAATCAGCCCCAGCATTTT
TRBJ1-3 TRBV6-5 few NA CASSYSNSGNTIYF TGTGCCAGCAGTTATTCCAACTCTGGAAACACCATATATTTT
TRBJ2-1 TRBV10-2 few TRBD2 CASSVLAGGPLYNEQFF TGCGCCAGCAGTGTCCTAGCGGGAGGGCCCCTTTACAATGAGCAGTTCTTC
TRBJ1-2 TRBV3-1 NA NA CASSQDPGPKGYTF TGTGCCAGCAGCCAAGATCCGGGACCTAAAGGCTACACCTTC
TRBJ2-3 TRBV4-1 NA NA CASSQGPGLRTDTQYF TGCGCCAGCAGCCAAGGACCCGGACTGCGCACAGATACGCAGTATTTT
TRBJ1-1 TRBV5-1 few TRBD1 CASSREGQGRTEAFF TGCGCCAGCAGCCGAGAGGGACAGGGAAGAACTGAAGCTTTCTTT
TRBJ1-1 TRBV6-2/TRBV6-3 NA TRBD1 CASSFDRGTEAFF TGTGCCAGCAGCTTTGACAGGGGCACTGAAGCTTTCTTT
TRBJ1-1 TRBV6-5 few NA CASSINTEAFF TGTGCCAGCAGCATCAACACTGAAGCTTTCTTT
TRBJ2-7 TRBV5-1 NA TRBD1 CASSLRTGEDEQYF TGCGCCAGCAGCTTGAGGACAGGGGAAGACGAGCAGTACTTC
TRBJ1-2 TRBV5-1 NA TRBD1 CASSQETGPHGYTF TGCGCCAGCAGCCAAGAGACAGGGCCACATGGCTACACCTTC
TRBJ2-7 TRBV5-1 NA TRBD2 CASTRLAGTYEQYF TGCGCCAGCACCCGACTAGCGGGTACCTACGAGCAGTACTTC
TRBJ2-1 TRBV5-1 few TRBD1 CASSFGQGAGGYNEQFF TGCGCCAGCAGCTTCGGACAGGGGGCCGGAGGCTACAATGAGCAGTTCTTC
TRBJ1-1 TRBV2 few TRBD1 CASRPDRVQAEAFF TGTGCCAGCAGGCCTGACAGGGTTCAGGCTGAAGCTTTCTTT
TRBJ1-6 TRBV6-5 few NA CASSFRTGSSYNSPLHF TGTGCCAGCAGTTTCCGGACGGGAAGCTCCTATAATTCACCCCTCCACTTT
TRBJ2-7 TRBV7-6 NA NA CASSLGDGMLSYEQYF TGTGCCAGCAGCTTAGGGGACGGGATGCTCTCCTACGAGCAGTACTTC
TRBJ1-1 TRBV7-3 few TRBD1 CASSLYRGLGTEAFF TGTGCCAGCAGCTTGTACAGGGGGCTGGGCACTGAAGCTTTCTTT
TRBJ1-1 TRBV10-3 many NA CAISLTNNGEAFF TGTGCCATCAGTCTTACCAACAATGGGGAAGCTTTCTTT
TRBJ2-5 TRBV6-2/TRBV6-3 NA TRBD2 CASSSAGAETQYF TGTGCCAGCAGTTCCGCGGGAGCAGAGACCCAGTACTTC
TRBJ2-1 TRBV11-1 NA NA CASELEPFNEQFF TGTGCCAGCGAACTTGAACCCTTCAATGAGCAGTTCTTC
TRBJ1-1 TRBV5-1 NA TRBD1 CASSLPQGANTEAFF TGCGCCAGCAGCTTGCCACAGGGGGCGAACACTGAAGCTTTCTTT
TRBJ2-3 TRBV3-1 NA TRBD2 CASPRESGRGTDTQYF TGTGCCAGCCCCCGGGAAAGCGGGAGAGGCACAGATACGCAGTATTTT
TRBJ2-1 TRBV3-1 NA NA CASSHDSYNEQFF TGTGCCAGCAGCCATGACTCCTACAATGAGCAGTTCTTC
TRBJ2-1 TRBV7-2 NA NA CASSLQLQSNEQFF TGTGCCAGCAGCTTACAGCTACAGAGTAATGAGCAGTTCTTC
TRBJ2-6 TRBV7-3 NA NA CASSLMGGSGANVLTF TGTGCCAGCAGCTTAATGGGGGGCTCTGGGGCCAACGTCCTGACTTTC
TRBJ2-2 TRBV20-1 NA NA CSARPINTGELFF TGCAGTGCTAGGCCAATAAACACCGGGGAGCTGTTTTTT
TRBJ1-1 TRBV25-1 NA NA CASSGAALNTEAFF TGTGCCAGCAGTGGAGCGGCATTGAACACTGAAGCTTTCTTT
TRBJ2-3 TRBV29-1 few TRBD1 CSGNRGSTDTQYF TGCAGCGGTAACAGGGGGAGCACAGATACGCAGTATTTT
TRBJ2-5 TRBV18 NA TRBD1 CASSPRQGRTETQYF TGTGCCAGCTCACCACGACAGGGGAGGACAGAGACCCAGTACTTC
TRBJ1-2 TRBV6-1 few TRBD1 CASSQFQGARDGYTF TGTGCCAGCAGTCAATTTCAGGGGGCGCGGGATGGCTACACCTTC
TRBJ2-7 TRBV6-1 NA TRBD2 CASSPTSGRPEQYF TGTGCCAGCAGTCCGACTAGCGGGAGACCCGAGCAGTACTTC
TRBJ1-3 TRBV20-1 few NA CSARGRSGNTIYF TGCAGTGCGCGGGGCCGCTCTGGAAACACCATATATTTT
TRBJ2-1 TRBV7-3 NA TRBD1 CASSWDRGRSNEQFF TGTGCCAGCAGCTGGGACAGGGGGCGCAGTAATGAGCAGTTCTTC
TRBJ2-7 TRBV7-9 NA TRBD1 CASSFRTGDTYEQYF TGTGCCAGCAGCTTCCGTACAGGGGATACCTACGAGCAGTACTTC
TRBJ2-7 TRBV5-1 NA TRBD1 CASRPGQGDYEQYF TGCGCCAGCAGGCCGGGACAGGGGGACTACGAGCAGTACTTC
TRBJ2-7 TRBV12-5 few TRBD1 CASGLEGADEQYF TGTGCTAGTGGTTTGGAGGGGGCCGACGAGCAGTACTTC
TRBJ2-7 TRBV7-9 NA NA CASSLLPISTYEQYF TGTGCCAGCAGCTTACTCCCTATTTCGACCTACGAGCAGTACTTC
TRBJ2-1 TRBV5-1 NA NA CASRPGAPSYNEQFF TGCGCCAGCAGACCCGGGGCTCCCTCCTACAATGAGCAGTTCTTC
TRBJ2-2 TRBV6-1 NA TRBD2 CASSPSGSLPTGELFF TGTGCCAGCAGTCCTAGCGGGAGCTTACCCACCGGGGAGCTGTTTTTT
TRBJ2-1 TRBV7-3 NA NA CASSGGLSSYNEQFF TGTGCCAGCAGCGGTGGACTTAGCTCCTACAATGAGCAGTTCTTC
TRBJ1-2 TRBV4-1 NA TRBD1 CASSHAQGATEGYPF TGCGCCAGCAGCCATGCTCAGGGGGCAACAGAAGGCTACCCCTTC
TRBJ2-7 TRBV28 few NA CASSLSVHSKQYF TGTGCCAGCAGTTTATCGGTCCACTCCAAGCAGTACTTC
TRBJ2-2 TRBV11-2 once NA CASSPGPGRTENTGELFF TGTGCCAGCAGCCCCGGGCCCGGGAGGACAGAAAACACCGGGGAGCTGTTTTTT
TRBJ2-7 TRBV5-1 NA TRBD2 CASSETSGRIYEQYF TGCGCCAGCAGCGAAACTAGCGGGAGAATCTACGAGCAGTACTTC
TRBJ2-3 TRBV3-1 NA NA CASSHRQAASTDTQYF TGTGCCAGCAGCCACCGACAGGCCGCCAGCACAGATACGCAGTATTTT
TRBJ2-1 TRBV11-3 NA NA CASSLGWVPYNEQFF TGTGCCAGCAGCTTAGGATGGGTCCCCTACAATGAGCAGTTCTTC
TRBJ1-3 TRBV12-3/TRBV12-4 NA NA CASSLGRTSGNTIYF TGTGCCAGCAGTTTAGGCCGCACCTCTGGAAACACCATATATTTT
TRBJ1-1 TRBV7-9 few TRBD1 CASSLAYRGPNTEAFF TGTGCCAGCAGCTTAGCGTACAGGGGACCGAACACTGAAGCTTTCTTT
TRBJ1-5 TRBV6-1 NA NA CASSPAPGIEQPQHF TGTGCCAGCAGCCCTGCCCCGGGGATAGAGCAGCCCCAGCATTTT